One and the same sample provided the 18 T cell receptor beta chains below, sequenced in a study of cytomegalovirus exposure and HLA in healthy donors (TCRdb year 2017). Libraries were made using the immunoSEQ multiplex PCR assay. The multiplex PCR relied on a mix of 60 forward primers for TCR Vbeta segments and 13 reverse primers for TCR Jbeta segments. Not all clones reach the TCRdb copy of this immuneACCESS table, which keeps in-frame sequences only. Checked studies attribute under half of the gap to unresolved V genes and leave the rest unexplained. The sample profile shows around 150,000 clones; around 80% of them were found once. The top ten constitute approximately 2% of the sample. The source material was PBMCs. The receptors here all came from a man aged 40-49 years in good health and CMV-seronegative.

The chain couples TRBV11-2 to TRBJ2-1, with 11 bases aligning to TRBD2. V shed 4 bases and J 9 bases; nucleotides not matched to a gene: 5. Per the germline V gene, CDR1 is SGHAT and CDR2 is FQNNGV. The CDR3 is 14 residues long. In DNA, the CDR3 is TGTGCCAGCAGCTCCAGACTAGCGGGACTTGAGCAGTTCTTC. Its protein is CASSSRLAGLEQFF.

The chain is built from TRBV5-1 and TRBJ2-3; D might be TRBD2 (5 bases). The CDR3 has 11 residues. Trimming took 4 bases from V and 5 from J, leaving 5 bases between them. Germline CDR1 SGHRS, CDR2 YFSETQ. The DNA for the CDR3 is TGCGCCAGCAGCGAGGGAGATACGCAGTATTTT. It is translated as CASSEGDTQYF.

This rearrangement joins TRBV6-1 to TRBJ1-5; the match to TRBD1 covers 9 bases. The CDR3 contains 15 residues. V dropped 6 bases and J dropped 5; count of bases not matched to a gene: 8. Per germline, CDR1 MNHNS and CDR2 SASEGT. This chain's CDR3 is CASREGQGNYQPQHF. In DNA form, the CDR3 reads TGTGCCAGCAGGGAGGGACAGGGAAATTATCAGCCCCAGCATTTT.

The V and J genes are TRBV7-2 and TRBJ2-2, with D maybe TRBD2 (5 bases). This CDR3 has 18 amino acids. The germline gives CDR1 SGHTA, CDR2 FQGNSA. With 2 bases removed from V and 2 bases from J, the gap between germline ends came to 18 bases. This CDR3 is CASSLWVGAPLNTGELFF. For the CDR3, the DNA is TGTGCCAGCAGCTTATGGGTGGGAGCTCCCTTAAACACCGGGGAGCTGTTTTTT. Full variable domain (rest looked up from reference TRBV7-2 and TRBJ2-2): GAGVSQSPSNKVTEKGKDVELRCDPISGHTALYWYRQSLGQGLEFLIYFQGNSAPDKSGLPSDRFSAERTGGSVSTLTIQRTQQEDSAVYLCASSLWVGAPLNTGELFFGEGSRLTVL.

J is TRBJ2-7 and V is TRBV6-1; D is unresolved. V was shortened by 4 bases and J by 7 bases, with 5 bases between the two germline ends. This CDR3 is built from 10 residues. In germline, CDR1 is MNHNS, CDR2 SASEGT. CDR3: CASSALEQYF. The CDR3 DNA reads as TGTGCCAGCAGTGCTTTGGAGCAGTACTTC.

The J gene is TRBJ2-1, the V gene TRBV7-2; weak D call: TRBD2 (5 bases). Trimming pared 6 bases from V and 0 bases from J, leaving 12 bases between. CDR3 length: 15 amino acids. Germline CDR1 and CDR2: SGHTA and FQGNSA. For the CDR3, the DNA is TGTGCCAGCAGACTAGACGTCTTCTCCTACAATGAGCAGTTCTTC. This translates into CASRLDVFSYNEQFF.

This chain uses TRBV29-1 with TRBJ2-7; D is possibly TRBD2 (5 bases). The germline V gene has CDR1 SQVTM and CDR2 ANQGSEA. The CDR3 runs to 13 residues. V was trimmed by 5 bases and J by 3 bases, leaving 14 bases between them. Here the CDR3 reads CSVRSSSNYEQYF. DNA for the CDR3: TGCAGCGTTCGGTCTAGCTCGAACTACGAGCAGTACTTC.

V is TRBV5-6 and J is TRBJ2-5; 12 positions match TRBD2. The CDR3 extends over 15 amino acids. Trimming cost V 3 bases and J 4 bases; bases outside gene matches: 4. CDR1 is SGHDT, CDR2 YYEEEE, per germline. As DNA, the CDR3 is TGTGCCAGCAGCTGGGGGGGACTAGCGGGAGAGACCCAGTACTTC. Translation gives CASSWGGLAGETQYF. Looking up the rest from reference TRBV5-6 and TRBJ2-5 gives the full variable domain: DAGVTQSPTHLIKTRGQQVTLRCSPKSGHDTVSWYQQALGQGPQFIFQYYEEEERQRGNFPDRFSGHQFPNYSSELNVNALLLGDSALYLCASSWGGLAGETQYFGPGTRLLVL.

This clone was counted between two and nine times. V usage is TRBV5-4 and J usage is TRBJ2-7; TRBD1 might be the D (6 bases). There are 16 residues in the CDR3. Germline V gene lookup returns CDR1 SGHNT and CDR2 YYREEE (reference sequence). Trimming took 5 bases from V and 0 from J, leaving 18 bases between them. CDR3 amino acids: CASSSLVSDSSYEQYF. The CDR3 DNA is TGTGCCAGCAGTTCTCTAGTCTCGGACAGCTCCTACGAGCAGTACTTC.

The chain uses TRBV6-1 and TRBJ1-5; D gene unclear. The CDR3 length is 13 residues. Trimming shortened V by 3 bases and J by 4 bases, and 7 bases separated the two germline ends. Germline V gives CDR1 MNHNS, CDR2 SASEGT. The CDR3 bases are TGTGCCAGCAGTGAGCGGGGTAATCAGCCCCAGCATTTT. It yields the protein CASSERGNQPQHF.

This clone was seen a handful of times. This rearrangement joins TRBV7-2 to TRBJ2-3, with TRBD2 identical over 7 bases. J gave up 3 bases and V 4 bases, and 7 bases lay outside the gene matches. This CDR3 spans 15 amino acids. CDR1 SGHTA and CDR2 FQGNSA come from the germline V gene. CDR3 bases: TGTGCCAGCAGCTCCGGGGGGAAGGGGACAGATACGCAGTATTTT. Translating it yields CASSSGGKGTDTQYF. The full variable domain, rest sourced from reference TRBV7-2 and TRBJ2-3, is GAGVSQSPSNKVTEKGKDVELRCDPISGHTALYWYRQSLGQGLEFLIYFQGNSAPDKSGLPSDRFSAERTGGSVSTLTIQRTQQEDSAVYLCASSSGGKGTDTQYFGPGTRLTVL.

V usage is TRBV6-5 and J usage is TRBJ2-7; maybe TRBD2 (6 bases). Germline V gene sequence: CDR1 MNHEY, CDR2 SVGAGI. The CDR3 is 14 amino acids. Trimming pared 2 bases from V and 5 bases from J, leaving 13 bases between. The CDR3 here is CASSYRVPSDEQYF. In DNA, the CDR3 is TGTGCCAGCAGTTACCGGGTGCCTAGCGACGAGCAGTACTTC.

The chain joins TRBV30 to TRBJ1-6, with a tentative D call TRBD1 (5 bases). V gave up 0 bases and J gave up 8 bases, with 14 bases separating them. Germline-derived CDR1 and CDR2 are GTSNPN and SVGIG (reference sequence). CDR3 length equals 15 residues. The CDR3 DNA is TGTGCCTGGAGTGTACCAGGGCGAGGTGATTCACCCCTCCACTTT. Protein: CAWSVPGRGDSPLHF.

The chain links TRBV6-6 to TRBJ1-5, with unresolved D. The germline V and J ends were trimmed by 7 bases and 4 bases, with 11 bases remaining between them. Germline V gives CDR1 MNHNY, CDR2 SVGAGI (reference sequence). This CDR3 is built from 13 residues. The CDR3, as DNA: TGTGCCAGCAAGGGAGCCCAGAATCAGCCCCAGCATTTT. Encoded protein: CASKGAQNQPQHF.

The gene calls are TRBV29-1 and TRBJ2-7; 11 positions match TRBD2. This CDR3 spans 16 amino acids. Per germline, CDR1 SQVTM and CDR2 ANQGSEA. J was trimmed by 7 bases and V by 6 bases; bases with no gene match: 17. CDR3 sequence (DNA): TGCAGCGTGCCTAATGATTTAGCGGGAGGGCCGGGGGAGCAGTACTTC. Encoded protein: CSVPNDLAGGPGEQYF.

This chain connects TRBV7-2 to TRBJ2-3; 10 nucleotides agree with TRBD1. J lost 5 bases, V lost 5 bases, and 4 bases had no gene match. This CDR3 is built from 14 residues. Germline V lookup: CDR1 SGHTA, CDR2 FQGNSA. This CDR3 is CASSRDRGGDTQYF. The CDR3 coding sequence is TGTGCCAGCAGCCGGGACAGGGGAGGAGATACGCAGTATTTT.

V gene TRBV15 combines with J gene TRBJ2-1; 7 bases line up with TRBD2. CDR1 and CDR2 from the germline V gene are LNHNV and YYDKDF (reference sequence). Trimming removed 4 bases from V and 1 base from J; junction bases left unmatched: 4. CDR3 length equals 15 residues. Written as DNA, the CDR3 is TGTGCCACCAGCAAGGCGGGAGAATCCTACAATGAGCAGTTCTTC. Its protein is CATSKAGESYNEQFF.

The gene calls are TRBV4-2 and TRBJ2-3; 7 positions agree with TRBD1. With V trimmed by 4 bases and J by 2 bases, 6 bases remained unmatched. Germline values: CDR1 LGHNA, CDR2 YNFKEQ. The CDR3 is made up of 15 amino acids. The CDR3 coding sequence is TGTGCCAGCAGCCCAAAACAGGGGCCCACAGATACGCAGTATTTT. Translating gives CASSPKQGPTDTQYF.